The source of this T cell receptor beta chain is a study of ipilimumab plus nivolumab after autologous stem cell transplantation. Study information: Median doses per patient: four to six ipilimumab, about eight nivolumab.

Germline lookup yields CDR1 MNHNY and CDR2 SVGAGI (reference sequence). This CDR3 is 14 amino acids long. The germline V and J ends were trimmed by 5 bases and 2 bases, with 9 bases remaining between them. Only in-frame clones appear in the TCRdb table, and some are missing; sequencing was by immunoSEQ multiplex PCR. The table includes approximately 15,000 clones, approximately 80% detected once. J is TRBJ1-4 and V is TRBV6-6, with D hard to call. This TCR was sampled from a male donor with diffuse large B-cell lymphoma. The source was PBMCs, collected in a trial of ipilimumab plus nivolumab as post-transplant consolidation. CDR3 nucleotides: TGTGCCAGCAGTCAAGTGGGGACTAATGAAAAACTGTTTTTT. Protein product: CASSQVGTNEKLFF.